A single sample gave rise to the 4 T cell receptor beta chains below, sequenced in a study of blood T cell repertoires in COVID-19. TCRdb keeps only in-frame clones here, not all; method: immunoSEQ multiplex PCR. The sample has roughly 150,000 clones, 80% seen once. The material sequenced was PBMCs or T cells enriched from blood (not recorded which). Receptors were obtained from an older woman who had recovered from COVID-19.

The chain links TRBV29-1 to TRBJ2-7; tentatively, D is TRBD1 (6 bases). CDR1 is SQVTM and CDR2 is ANQGSEA in the germline V gene. V lost 7 bases to trimming and J lost 5 bases, with 12 bases between them. The CDR3 totals 11 residues. CDR3 nucleotide sequence: TGCAGCGCCACAGGGAGCAACGAGCAGTACTTC. Its translation: CSATGSNEQYF.

Comment on this clone: An end of the junction does not agree with germline; a read error may underlie this. The chain combines TRBV4-2 with TRBJ1-4; 9 bases agree with TRBD1. The germline gives CDR1 LGHNA, CDR2 YNFKEQ. This CDR3 is 14 amino acids long. CDR3 bases: TGTGCCAGCAGCCCCGGGACAGGGACCTTCGGGGGGATTTTT. Protein product: CASSPGTGTFGGIF.

The chain combines TRBV6-5 with TRBJ2-3; tentatively, D is TRBD1 (6 bases). The CDR3 extends over 15 amino acids. Germline values: CDR1 MNHEY, CDR2 SVGAGI. V lost 8 bases, J lost 2 bases, and 17 bases lay in between. CDR3 protein: CASAPAGVLTDTQYF. In nucleotides, the CDR3 is TGTGCCAGCGCTCCGGCAGGGGTTCTCACAGATACGCAGTATTTT.

The chain is built from TRBV19 and TRBJ1-2, with D possibly TRBD1 on 5 matching bases. V lost 2 bases and J 4 bases, leaving 8 bases between the germline ends. Germline assignment: CDR1 LNHDA and CDR2 SQIVND (reference sequence). The length of the CDR3 is 13 residues. CDR3 DNA: TGTGCCAGTAGTATATCAGGGATCTATGGCTACACCTTC. As protein: CASSISGIYGYTF.